These T cell receptor beta chains were read from a single sample in a study of OX40 agonist ivuxolimab in advanced cancers. The method was immunoSEQ multiplex PCR; TCRdb's version includes in-frame clones alone and lacks a portion of them. Found here are tens of thousands of clones, roughly four fifths of them singletons; the top ten hold approximately 5.1%. The specimen comprised CD4+ or CD8+ T cells sorted from blood, sampled in a trial of the OX40 agonist ivuxolimab. The receptors originated from an adult with an advanced solid tumor such as melanoma, head and neck, liver or kidney cancer. CDR3s include the opening cysteine and the closing phenylalanine or tryptophan. D genes are given only for firm matches. Not all rows give a size; the values are once, few, many and, for expanded clones, a class.

V gene	clone size	J gene	D gene	CDR3 protein	CDR3 DNA
TRBV27	-	TRBJ2-1	-	CASSSQGFSYNEQFF	TGTGCCAGCAGTTCACAGGGTTTCTCCTACAATGAGCAGTTCTTC
TRBV9	-	TRBJ2-3	-	CASSVDEGRVTDTQYF	TGTGCCAGCAGCGTAGATGAAGGGCGGGTCACAGATACGCAGTATTTT
TRBV19	-	TRBJ2-2	-	CASSSWLEIGELFF	TGTGCCAGTAGTAGCTGGCTAGAGATCGGGGAGCTGTTTTTT
TRBV4-1	-	TRBJ1-2	-	CASSQSANYGYTF	TGCGCCAGCAGCCAATCAGCAAACTATGGCTACACCTTC
TRBV5-1	-	TRBJ2-1	TRBD2	CASRPSGSHNEQFF	TGCGCCAGCCGCCCTAGCGGATCGCACAATGAGCAGTTCTTC
TRBV5-4	-	TRBJ1-5	-	CASSLWGDQPQHF	TGTGCCAGCAGCTTATGGGGGGATCAGCCCCAGCATTTT
TRBV7-2	-	TRBJ1-4	-	CASSSTLEKLFF	TGTGCCAGCAGCTCCACCCTGGAAAAACTGTTTTTT
TRBV25-1	-	TRBJ2-3	-	CASSESDGAGTDTQYF	TGTGCCAGCAGTGAATCGGACGGGGCCGGGACAGATACGCAGTATTTT
TRBV27	once	TRBJ1-3	-	CASSFRGRAGNTIYF	TGTGCCAGCAGTTTCAGGGGACGAGCGGGAAACACCATATATTTT
TRBV7-2	-	TRBJ2-7	-	CASSLPGGQSEQYF	TGTGCCAGCAGCCTACCTGGTGGGCAATCCGAGCAGTACTTC
TRBV2	-	TRBJ1-2	-	CASRLSGAQYGYTF	TGTGCCAGCCGGCTGTCCGGAGCCCAGTATGGCTACACCTTC
TRBV6-5	-	TRBJ2-7	TRBD1	CASKGRGRTEQYF	TGTGCCAGCAAAGGCAGGGGGCGGACCGAGCAGTACTTC
TRBV19	-	TRBJ1-5	TRBD1	CASKTGGAGNQPQHF	TGTGCCAGCAAGACAGGGGGCGCCGGCAATCAGCCCCAGCATTTT
TRBV5-1	-	TRBJ2-2	-	CASSLPNHGGELFF	TGCGCCAGCAGCTTACCCAACCATGGCGGGGAGCTGTTTTTT
TRBV10-3	-	TRBJ2-1	TRBD2	CAISELAGAGEQFF	TGTGCCATCAGTGAACTAGCGGGGGCGGGTGAGCAGTTCTTC
TRBV7-9	-	TRBJ2-2	-	CASSSRDANTGELFF	TGTGCCAGCAGCTCCAGGGACGCGAACACCGGGGAGCTGTTTTTT
TRBV7-2	-	TRBJ2-7	TRBD2	CASSPRLAGALF	TGTGCCAGCAGCCCACGACTAGCGGGAGCCCTTTTC
TRBV5-8	few	TRBJ2-2	-	CASSLVGGIKTGELFF	TGTGCCAGCAGCTTAGTTGGGGGCATAAAAACCGGGGAGCTGTTTTTT
TRBV11-2	-	TRBJ2-3	-	CASSQDVREWTDTQYF	TGCGCCAGCAGCCAAGATGTCAGGGAATGGACAGATACGCAGTATTTT
TRBV6-6	-	TRBJ2-3	TRBD2	CASSYGGGVTDTQYF	TGTGCCAGCAGTTACGGCGGGGGGGTCACAGATACGCAGTATTTT
TRBV5-1	-	TRBJ1-2	-	CASSLIPGRDYTF	TGCGCCAGCAGCTTGATCCCGGGGCGAGACTACACCTTC
TRBV14	-	TRBJ1-4	TRBD1	CASSQGPRDSGEKLFF	TGTGCCAGCAGCCAAGGCCCCCGGGACAGCGGTGAAAAACTGTTTTTT
TRBV25-1	-	TRBJ1-6	-	CASSEPSAGIPLHF	TGTGCCAGCAGTGAGCCCTCCGCGGGTATTCCCCTCCACTTT
TRBV28	-	TRBJ2-1	-	CASSSGPPGEFF	TGTGCCAGCAGTTCCGGGCCTCCTGGGGAGTTCTTC
TRBV7-9	-	TRBJ2-1	-	CASSSETKGKNEQFF	TGTGCCAGCAGCTCAGAGACGAAGGGTAAGAATGAGCAGTTCTTC
TRBV7-2	-	TRBJ1-3	-	CASTPGNTIYF	TGTGCCAGCACCCCTGGAAACACCATATATTTT
TRBV11-2	few	TRBJ2-7	-	CASSHYEQYF	TGTGCCAGCAGCCACTACGAGCAGTACTTC
TRBV13	-	TRBJ2-7	-	CASSPLANPYEQYF	TGTGCCAGCAGCCCTCTAGCGAACCCCTACGAGCAGTACTTC
TRBV6-1	-	TRBJ1-2	TRBD1	CASSGRRGQSYGYTF	TGTGCCAGCAGTGGCCGCAGGGGGCAGTCCTATGGCTACACCTTC
TRBV18	-	TRBJ2-5	-	CASSPREETQYF	TGTGCCAGCTCACCCAGGGAAGAGACCCAGTACTTC
TRBV29-1	-	TRBJ2-7	-	CSVSGGGEQYF	TGCAGCGTTTCGGGGGGCGGCGAGCAGTACTTC
TRBV28	-	TRBJ2-1	TRBD2	CASRSRSWGGSSYNEQFF	TGTGCCAGCAGAAGCCGCAGTTGGGGGGGAAGCTCCTACAATGAGCAGTTCTTC
TRBV13	-	TRBJ2-7	TRBD2	CASRSGTSGGRQYF	TGTGCCAGCAGGTCCGGGACTAGCGGCGGAAGGCAGTACTTC